Listed here are 18 T cell receptor beta chains from one sample, sequenced in a study of blood T cell repertoires in COVID-19. Repertoires were generated with immunoSEQ multiplex PCR, while TCRdb's copy carries only in-frame clones and drops some. This sample has 56,000 or so clones, with about 91% found just once. Sequences were obtained from peripheral blood. Receptors originate from a man aged 45 to 65 with active COVID-19.

V usage is TRBV5-1 and J usage is TRBJ2-1; D might be TRBD1 (5 bases). From germline, CDR1 is SGHRS and CDR2 YFSETQ. The CDR3 consists of 14 residues. Deletions cut 7 bases from V and 1 base from J, with 12 bases between. DNA for the CDR3: TGCGCCAGCTCTGAAGGGGTATCCTACAATGAGCAGTTCTTC. Residues: CASSEGVSYNEQFF.

In its sample, this clone was seen once. The chain links TRBV10-1 to TRBJ2-7, with 7 bases that match TRBD1. CDR1 and CDR2 (germline): WNHNN, SYGVQD (reference sequence). The CDR3 length is 13 residues. Trimming took 4 bases from V and 4 from J; bases not matched to a gene: 4. The CDR3 loop is CASSVTGEYEQYF. The CDR3 nucleotides read TGCGCCAGCAGTGTAACAGGGGAATACGAGCAGTACTTC.

This sequence joins TRBV10-3 and TRBJ2-2, with 7 bases identical to TRBD2. CDR1 ENHRY and CDR2 SYGVKD come from the germline V gene. V was pared by 4 bases and J by 4 bases, with 6 bases of the junction left unmatched. The CDR3 runs 15 residues. CDR3 residues: CAISAGEGSTGELFF. The CDR3 DNA follows: TGTGCCATCAGTGCTGGGGAGGGATCCACCGGGGAGCTGTTTTTT.

The chain employs TRBV6-6 and TRBJ2-7, with unresolved D. Germline values: CDR1 MNHNY, CDR2 SVGAGI (reference sequence). The V end was cut by 8 bases, the J end by 0 bases, with 8 bases between. The CDR3 runs 12 residues. CDR3 DNA sequence: TGTGCCAGCGGGCCCAACTCCTACGAGCAGTACTTC. Residues: CASGPNSYEQYF.

The chain links TRBV19 to TRBJ2-6; 15 bases match TRBD2. The CDR3 has 19 residues. Trimming took 6 bases from V and 2 from J; bases not matched to a gene: 8. In germline, CDR1 is LNHDA, CDR2 SQIVND (reference sequence). The CDR3 loop is CASRPMGLAGGAGANVLTF. The CDR3, as DNA: TGTGCCAGTAGACCAATGGGACTAGCGGGAGGAGCTGGGGCCAACGTCCTGACTTTC.

This clone was observed once. The V call is TRBV10-1, the J call TRBJ2-3; the match to TRBD2 covers 9 bases. The CDR3 has 15 residues. The V gene end was trimmed by 1 base and the J gene end by 7 bases; junction bases not matched to a gene: 6. Germline values: CDR1 WNHNN, CDR2 SYGVQD (reference sequence). The CDR3 region is CASSEWREGLNTQYF. The CDR3 DNA is TGCGCCAGCAGTGAGTGGCGGGAGGGCCTGAATACGCAGTATTTT.

The rearrangement links TRBV7-2 to TRBJ2-1, with 8 bases that match TRBD2. Germline V lookup: CDR1 SGHTA, CDR2 FQGNSA. Trimming took 1 base from V and 4 from J; bases not matched to a gene: 6. This CDR3 contains 16 residues. The CDR3 loop reads CASSLGSGGGYNEQFF. DNA for the CDR3: TGTGCCAGCAGCTTAGGGAGCGGGGGTGGTTACAATGAGCAGTTCTTC.

About this clone itself: The junction and the germline gene differ at one end; a read error may be behind it. The chain combines TRBV6-4 with TRBJ1-1, with 8 positions matching TRBD1. The germline V gene encodes CDR1 MRHNA and CDR2 SNTAGT. This CDR3 is built from 14 residues. This CDR3 is CPRGRIPGNTEAFF. The CDR3 DNA is TGTCCCAGGGGGCGTATTCCTGGGAACACTGAAGCTTTCTTT.

The rearrangement links TRBV7-9 to TRBJ2-5; D ambiguous. The CDR3 extends over 11 amino acids. CDR1 and CDR2 (germline): SEHNR, FQNEAQ (reference sequence). V was clipped by 5 bases and J by 2 bases, with 3 bases between them. In DNA form, the CDR3 reads TGTGCCAGCAGCCAACAAGAGACCCAGTACTTC. Its protein is CASSQQETQYF.

This clone was seen only once. The genes are TRBV7-6 and TRBJ2-5; D is possibly TRBD2 (6 bases). The germline V gene encodes CDR1 SGHVS and CDR2 FNYEAQ. V lost 5 bases and J 2 bases, leaving 18 bases between the germline ends. The CDR3 covers 16 residues. This CDR3 reads CASSPRSGYSQETQYF. The CDR3, as DNA: TGTGCCAGCAGCCCCCGGAGCGGGTACTCGCAAGAGACCCAGTACTTC.

This rearrangement joins TRBV7-2 to TRBJ2-1, with D maybe TRBD2 (6 bases). CDR1 is SGHTA and CDR2 is FQGNSA in the germline V gene. The CDR3 totals 14 residues. V lost 4 bases and J lost 6, with 13 bases in between. The CDR3 reads CASSSPGTFNEQFF. The CDR3 coding sequence is TGTGCCAGCAGCTCTCCCGGGACTTTCAATGAGCAGTTCTTC.

The V call is TRBV27, the J call TRBJ1-3, with D uncertain. The CDR3 sequence is 13 residues long. Trimming took 2 bases from V and 4 from J, leaving 6 bases between them. Germline CDR1 and CDR2: MNHEY and SMNVEV (reference sequence). CDR3 sequence: CASSLDRGNTIYF. The CDR3 bases are TGTGCCAGCAGTTTAGATAGAGGAAACACCATATATTTT.

This chain connects TRBV4-2 to TRBJ2-7; 11 positions match TRBD2. The CDR3 sequence is 16 residues long. CDR1 and CDR2 from the germline V gene are LGHNA and YNFKEQ. The J segment lost 5 bases and the V segment lost 0 bases, leaving 6 bases of the junction unmatched. This CDR3 reads CASSQDGTSGGHEQYF. In nucleotides, the CDR3 is TGTGCCAGCAGCCAAGACGGAACTAGCGGGGGTCACGAGCAGTACTTC.

V is TRBV13 and J is TRBJ2-3; D gene ambiguous. The length of the CDR3 is 13 residues. The V end lost 6 bases, the J end lost 1 base, and 8 bases lay between the germline ends. Germline CDR1 PRHDT, CDR2 FYEKMQ (reference sequence). The CDR3 DNA reads as TGTGCCAGCAGACCAACAGGCACAGATACGCAGTATTTT. Amino acid sequence: CASRPTGTDTQYF.

V and J are TRBV14 and TRBJ1-6, with TRBD1 matching 9 bases. This CDR3 is 19 amino acids long. V shed 1 base and J 6 bases; nucleotides not matched to a gene: 13. From germline, CDR1 is SGHDN and CDR2 FVKESK. The CDR3, as DNA: TGTGCCAGCAGCCAAGCAAGTCAGGACAGGGGCTACGTTAATTCACCCCTCCACTTT. This sequence encodes CASSQASQDRGYVNSPLHF.

The J gene is TRBJ2-5, the V gene TRBV3-1 (or the pseudogene TRBV3-2); 7 bases line up with TRBD2. The V and J ends lost 4 bases and 1 base, in that order; junction bases with no gene match: 15. Looked up from germline, CDR1 is LGHDT and CDR2 is YNNKEL (reference sequence). The length of the CDR3 is 18 residues. CDR3 coding DNA: TGTGCCAGCAGCCCCCACCGACCACTAGCGTTAACCCAAGAGACCCAGTACTTC. It codes for CASSPHRPLALTQETQYF.

This CDR3 reads CAWSVGGSGYTF. Here the CDR3 DNA reads TGTGCCTGGAGCGTAGGGGGTAGTGGCTACACCTTC. This rearrangement joins TRBV30 to TRBJ1-2, with TRBD1 as a possible D gene (6 bases). Per the germline V gene, CDR1 is GTSNPN and CDR2 is SVGIG (reference sequence). The germline V and J ends were trimmed by 3 bases and 7 bases, with 12 bases remaining between them. CDR3 size: 12 residues.

This clone has a single count. The chain links TRBV5-1 to TRBJ2-3, with TRBD2 identical over 8 bases. This CDR3 spans 15 amino acids. Looked up from germline, CDR1 is SGHRS and CDR2 is YFSETQ. Trimming cost V 5 bases and J 1 base; bases outside gene matches: 6. The CDR3 is CASRNRGGRTDTQYF. CDR3 sequence (DNA): TGCGCCAGCAGGAACCGGGGGGGTCGCACAGATACGCAGTATTTT.